The sequence of this TCR beta chain was determined in a study of T cell responses to AZD1222 COVID-19 vaccine. The CDR3 has 15 amino acids. The V segment lost 6 bases and the J segment 5 bases; nucleotides outside the gene matches: 9. Germline lookup yields CDR1 KGHSH and CDR2 LQKENI. As concerns this clone: Its matching antigen is unknown.

Broader study findings: Among the donors, most were white British and more were female, and clonal diversity was possibly underestimated. Across spike, vaccine-associated CD4 TCRs were found, dominant at 160-218 and 743-854.

The protocol was immunoSEQ multiplex PCR, while the TCRdb copy is restricted to in-frame clones and leaves out a portion. The sample contains about 170,000 clones, about nine tenths of which appear only once. V gene TRBV18 combines with J gene TRBJ2-5; 10 nucleotides line up with TRBD2. Source: peripheral blood, taken on day 0 of AZD1222 vaccination. This sequence originates from an adult in good health. The CDR3 protein is CASSAGASGSETQYF. As DNA, the CDR3 is TGTGCCAGCTCCGCCGGGGCTAGCGGGAGTGAGACCCAGTACTTC.